The 24 T cell receptor beta chains below all came from one sample that was sequenced in a study of CD4+ T cells in melanoma. Libraries were prepared by immunoSEQ multiplex PCR; TCRdb keeps only in-frame clonotypes and omits some of them. The sample has about 9,900 clones, more than 65% seen once. The sample consisted of peripheral blood. These receptors came from a human donor with melanoma.

This clone was picked up one time. The chain employs TRBV6-5 and TRBJ2-6; unclear D gene. The CDR3 has 13 amino acids. The germline CDR1 and CDR2 sequences are MNHEY and SVGAGI. Trimming took off 8 bases at V and 3 bases at J, with 8 bases between the two ends. Written as DNA, the CDR3 is TGTGCCAGCGGCCCCGTTGGGGCCAACGTCCTGACTTTC. Encoded protein: CASGPVGANVLTF.

This clone was detected only a few times. At one end the junction does not follow the germline gene, possibly because of a read error. V usage is TRBV28 and J usage is TRBJ1-6; D remains unclear. The CDR3 is made up of 15 amino acids. The germline V gene encodes CDR1 MDHEN and CDR2 SYDVKM. CDR3 region: CASSSDGRYYSPLHF. For the CDR3, the DNA is TGTGCCAGCAGTTCTGATGGACGCTATTATTCACCCCTCCACTTT.

V gene TRBV30 combines with J gene TRBJ2-7, with D possibly being TRBD1 (6 bases). This CDR3 spans 15 amino acids. CDR1 is GTSNPN and CDR2 is SVGIG in the germline V gene (reference sequence). V gave up 1 base and J gave up 1 base, with 14 bases separating them. The CDR3: CAWSGGHKISYEQYF. The CDR3 region has the DNA TGTGCCTGGAGTGGGGGACATAAGATATCCTACGAGCAGTACTTC.

The rearrangement joins TRBV7-2 to TRBJ2-7, with unresolved D. Per the germline V gene, CDR1 is SGHTA and CDR2 is FQGNSA. Trimming removed 4 bases from V and 0 bases from J, with 16 bases in between. The CDR3 loop spans 16 amino acids. The CDR3 DNA reads as TGTGCCAGCAGCTCCCCGACCATAACGGGCTCCTACGAGCAGTACTTC. It yields the protein CASSSPTITGSYEQYF.

The chain links TRBV7-8 to TRBJ1-5; D may be TRBD1 (6 bases). The CDR3 runs 17 residues. CDR1 and CDR2 from the germline V gene are SGHVS and FQNEAQ. V lost 2 bases to trimming and J lost 5 bases, with 19 bases between them. The CDR3 protein is CASSLKGGLEYDQPQHF. DNA of the CDR3: TGTGCCAGCAGCTTAAAGGGGGGGCTCGAGTATGATCAGCCCCAGCATTTT. Supplemented by reference TRBV7-8 and TRBJ1-5, the full variable domain reads GAGVSQSPRYKVAKRGQDVALRCDPISGHVSLFWYQQALGQGPEFLTYFQNEAQLDKSGLPSDRFFAERPEGSVSTLKIQRTQQEDSAVYLCASSLKGGLEYDQPQHFGDGTRLSIL.

The chain recombines TRBV18 with TRBJ1-2, with D tentatively TRBD1 (6 bases). Germline assignment: CDR1 KGHSH and CDR2 LQKENI. The length of the CDR3 is 13 residues. V was cut by 6 bases and J by 2 bases, with 10 bases left in between. The CDR3 bases are TGTGCCAGCTCGGCAGGGGAAAACTATGGCTACACCTTC. Protein: CASSAGENYGYTF.

The table lists this clone with a few counts. The V and J genes are TRBV27 and TRBJ1-6, with a weak D call TRBD1 (5 bases). Germline CDR1 and CDR2: MNHEY and SMNVEV (reference sequence). The CDR3 is made up of 14 amino acids. V was pared by 3 bases and J by 10 bases, with 13 bases between. The CDR3: CASSFRRVASPLHF. The CDR3 DNA sequence: TGTGCCAGCAGTTTCCGCAGGGTAGCGTCACCCCTCCACTTT.

The V and J genes are TRBV28 and TRBJ1-2; maybe TRBD1 (6 bases). V lost 2 bases, J lost 2 bases, and 27 bases lay in between. The CDR3 sequence is 20 residues long. Germline V gene data show CDR1 as MDHEN and CDR2 as SYDVKM. Written as DNA, the CDR3 is TGTGCCAGCAGTTTACTGTCTGGATGGGGCAGGGGATTTTCGAACTATGGCTACACCTTC. This encodes CASSLLSGWGRGFSNYGYTF.

This clone appeared once. V gene TRBV7-6 combines with J gene TRBJ1-3; D unclear. The CDR3 runs 15 residues. Germline-derived CDR1 and CDR2 are SGHVS and FNYEAQ. The ends were cut back, 1 base at V and 4 bases at J, with 11 bases in the middle. Here the CDR3 DNA reads TGTGCCAGCAGCTTAGGTTTGGGTGCCGGAAACACCATATATTTT. Translation: CASSLGLGAGNTIYF.

This clone has only a few counts. The rearrangement uses TRBV6-5 and TRBJ2-3; the match to TRBD2 covers 10 bases. The CDR3 spans 15 residues. Germline V gene sequence: CDR1 MNHEY, CDR2 SVGAGI. V gave up 3 bases and J gave up 2 bases; unmatched junction bases: 2. CDR3 sequence: CASSYSGGNTDTQYF. As DNA, the CDR3 is TGTGCCAGCAGTTATAGCGGGGGGAACACAGATACGCAGTATTTT.

This clone qualifies as medium-sized. The chain combines TRBV6-5 with TRBJ2-7; TRBD1 matches at 9 bases. The trim removed 5 bases at V and 3 bases at J, leaving 5 bases unmatched. The CDR3 is 14 amino acids. The V gene's germline CDR1 is MNHEY and CDR2 SVGAGI. The DNA of the CDR3 is TGTGCCAGCAGTGCGGGGACAGGGAACTACGAGCAGTACTTC. Its translation: CASSAGTGNYEQYF.

This chain connects TRBV27 to TRBJ2-2, with D maybe TRBD2 (5 bases). Looked up from germline, CDR1 is MNHEY and CDR2 is SMNVEV (reference sequence). V lost 6 bases to trimming and J lost 4 bases, with 12 bases between them. The CDR3 contains 14 residues. The CDR3 DNA reads TGTGCCAGCAGACGGGGATCACCCACCGGGGAGCTGTTTTTT. This gives the protein CASRRGSPTGELFF.

The chain links TRBV18 to TRBJ2-7; D possibly corresponds to TRBD1 (5 bases). The CDR3 contains 13 residues. Deletions cut 5 bases from V and 0 bases from J, with 8 bases between. CDR1 is KGHSH and CDR2 is LQKENI in the germline V gene. This CDR3 is CASSTGRSYEQYF. Here the CDR3 DNA reads TGTGCCAGCTCAACAGGCCGCTCCTACGAGCAGTACTTC.

Points on this clone: At one of its ends the junction is not consistent with the germline gene, which may arise from a read error. Other DNA variants within this sample encode the same CDR3. The CDR3 protein is CATSREASGPQETQYF. The CDR3 coding sequence is TGTGCCACTAGCAGAGAAGCGTCAGGGCCCCAAGAGACCCAGTACTTC. V gene TRBV15 combines with J gene TRBJ2-5; tentative D call: TRBD1 (5 bases). Germline V gene sequence: CDR1 LNHNV, CDR2 YYDKDF (reference sequence). The CDR3 loop spans 16 amino acids.

The chain joins TRBV6-5 to TRBJ1-1; TRBD1 matches 8 bases. Germline CDR1 and CDR2: MNHEY and SVGAGI. With 9 bases clipped from V and 5 bases from J, the junction kept 8 bases outside the gene matches. The CDR3 is 13 residues long. The CDR3 DNA reads as TGTGCCAGTATCGGCAGGGGGCAGACTGAAGCTTTCTTT. Translation: CASIGRGQTEAFF.

V gene TRBV7-9 combines with J gene TRBJ1-2; a possible D gene is TRBD1 (6 bases). The germline gives CDR1 SEHNR, CDR2 FQNEAQ (reference sequence). The ends were cut back, 4 bases at V and 4 bases at J, with 16 bases in the middle. The CDR3 contains 15 residues. The DNA for the CDR3 is TGTGCCAGCAGCTCTCGACAGGCTCTCCCCTATGGCTACACCTTC. Its translation: CASSSRQALPYGYTF.

J is TRBJ1-1 and V is TRBV6-5; unclear D gene. The ends were cut back, 11 bases at V and 4 bases at J, with 11 bases in the middle. This CDR3 spans 11 amino acids. CDR1 and CDR2 from the germline V gene are MNHEY and SVGAGI. CDR3 nucleotide sequence: TGTGCCGGGTCTCAAGGCACTGAAGCTTTCTTT. This sequence encodes CAGSQGTEAFF.

Comments on this clone: The same CDR3 arises from other DNA sequences in this sample as well. The V and J genes are TRBV27 and TRBJ1-2; D ambiguous. Germline CDR1 is MNHEY and CDR2 is SMNVEV (reference sequence). Trimming removed 6 bases at V and 1 base at J, with 12 bases between. The CDR3 loop spans 14 amino acids. The CDR3 sequence is CASSRTQNNYGYTF. Written as DNA, the CDR3 is TGTGCCAGCAGCAGGACCCAGAATAACTATGGCTACACCTTC.

The chain employs TRBV9 and TRBJ1-2, with D possibly TRBD1 on 5 matching bases. CDR3 length equals 15 residues. Germline CDR1 SGDLS, CDR2 YYNGEE. Trimming left V 0 bases short and J 3 bases short, with 12 bases between. The DNA for the CDR3 is TGTGCCAGCAGCGTAGAGATAGGAGGGGACTATGGCTACACCTTC. This sequence encodes CASSVEIGGDYGYTF.

The V call is TRBV5-6, the J call TRBJ2-5; D unclear. Per germline, CDR1 SGHDT and CDR2 YYEEEE. With 1 base removed from V and 1 base from J, the gap between germline ends came to 8 bases. The CDR3 runs 14 residues. The CDR3 spells CASSLRGFQETQYF. The CDR3 bases are TGTGCCAGCAGCTTGCGCGGATTCCAAGAGACCCAGTACTTC.

The chain couples TRBV5-5 to TRBJ2-5, with 7 bases lining up with TRBD1. Germline CDR1 reads SGHKS; CDR2 reads YYEKEE (reference sequence). The V segment lost 0 bases and the J segment 2 bases; nucleotides outside the gene matches: 13. The CDR3 spans 18 residues. CDR3 region: CASSLGQGLGALQETQYF. The CDR3 nucleotides read TGTGCCAGCAGCTTGGGACAGGGCCTTGGAGCACTACAAGAGACCCAGTACTTC.

The chain joins TRBV7-2 to TRBJ2-7; 7 bases line up with TRBD2. Germline V gives CDR1 SGHTA, CDR2 FQGNSA. CDR3 length equals 12 residues. J gave up 4 bases and V 5 bases, and 2 bases lay outside the gene matches. The CDR3 here is CASSMGGYEQYF. The CDR3 DNA follows: TGTGCCAGCAGCATGGGGGGGTACGAGCAGTACTTC.

The rearrangement links TRBV7-2 to TRBJ2-1, with TRBD2 matching 7 bases. The CDR3 sequence is 15 residues long. The V gene's germline CDR1 is SGHTA and CDR2 FQGNSA. The trim removed 2 bases at V and 9 bases at J, leaving 10 bases unmatched. This CDR3 is CASSLFRGGRGEQFF. As DNA, the CDR3 is TGTGCCAGCAGCTTATTCCGGGGTGGGAGGGGTGAGCAGTTCTTC.

The J gene is TRBJ2-4, the V gene TRBV13, with 7 bases matching TRBD2. The CDR3 totals 13 residues. Per germline, CDR1 PRHDT and CDR2 FYEKMQ (reference sequence). J gave up 8 bases and V 5 bases, and 6 bases lay outside the gene matches. The CDR3 nucleotides read TGTGCCAGCAGCCACGTGGGAGGGGACATTCAGTACTTC. As protein: CASSHVGGDIQYF. Full variable domain (missing parts from reference TRBV13 and TRBJ2-4): AAGVIQSPRHLIKEKRETATLKCYPIPRHDTVYWYQQGPGQDPQFLISFYEKMQSDKGSIPDRFSAQQFSDYHSELNMSSLELGDSALYFCASSHVGGDIQYFGAGTRLSVL.